What follows are 25 T cell receptor beta chains derived from one specimen sequenced in a study of T cells in Graves' hyperthyroidism and ophthalmopathy. Template material for amplifying TCR beta CDR3 regions consisted of RNA transcripts. First-round RT-PCR with HTBI primers amplified the TCR CDR3 region. Via MiXCR, TCRdb re-called the multiplex PCR reads, giving one row per CDR3 protein. The sample yields about 360,000 distinct CDR3 sequences, less than 15% seen once. The sequenced material came from blood. Receptors were obtained from a woman aged 18-30 years with Graves' hyperthyroidism.

The sample holds many counts of this clonotype. The V gene is TRBV2, the J gene TRBJ2-2, with D perhaps matching TRBD2 (6 bases). Germline V gene data show CDR1 as SNHLY and CDR2 as FYNNEI. The V end was cut by 7 bases, the J end by 4 bases, with 16 bases between. This CDR3 has 15 residues. CDR3 in amino acids: CASMGEAVTTGELFF. CDR3 in DNA: TGTGCCAGCATGGGGGAGGCCGTAACCACCGGGGAGCTGTTTTTT.

The V gene is TRBV5-4, the J gene TRBJ1-2; D gene uncertain. From germline, CDR1 is SGHNT and CDR2 YYREEE (reference sequence). V gave up 1 base and J gave up 3 bases, with 10 bases separating them. The CDR3 totals 14 residues. The CDR3 DNA reads TGTGCCAGCAGCTTGTGGACGGGAGACTATGGCTACACCTTC. This encodes CASSLWTGDYGYTF.

This clonotype was seen at least ten times. V usage is TRBV28 and J usage is TRBJ1-1; D gene uncertain. The CDR3 is made up of 10 amino acids. Germline lookup yields CDR1 MDHEN and CDR2 SYDVKM. The ends were cut back, 5 bases at V and 4 bases at J, with 2 bases in the middle. CDR3 DNA: TGTGCCAGCAGTACCACTGAAGCTTTCTTT. This gives the protein CASSTTEAFF.

In this sample, this clonotype turned up a few times. The chain couples TRBV4-1 to TRBJ1-1; tentatively, D is TRBD1 (6 bases). V dropped 1 base and J dropped 4 bases, with 19 bases sitting between them. The CDR3 length is 17 residues. Germline V CDR1 and CDR2: MGHRA, YSYEKL. The CDR3: CASSQGRIMDSPTEAFF. The CDR3 coding sequence is TGCGCCAGCAGCCAAGGACGTATTATGGACAGCCCCACTGAAGCTTTCTTT.

This clonotype was detected ten times or more. This chain uses TRBV20-1 with TRBJ1-2; D gene uncertain. In germline, CDR1 is DFQATT, CDR2 SNEGSKA (reference sequence). This CDR3 has 9 residues. Between the trimmed V and J ends, which lost 6 bases and 8 bases, there was a span of 7 bases. For the CDR3, the DNA is TGCAGTGCGCTTCTCGGCTACACCTTC. Residues: CSALLGYTF.

This clonotype was picked up many times. The chain recombines TRBV5-8 with TRBJ1-6; TRBD1 matches 9 bases. The germline V gene encodes CDR1 SGHTS and CDR2 YDEGEE. The V gene end was trimmed by 4 bases and the J gene end by 7 bases; junction bases not matched to a gene: 9. CDR3 length: 16 amino acids. The CDR3 loop is CASSPEPGQGNSPLHF. Here the CDR3 DNA reads TGTGCCAGCAGCCCGGAACCGGGACAGGGAAATTCACCCCTCCACTTT.

This clonotype was observed a few times. The genes are TRBV4-1 and TRBJ2-7, with TRBD1 matching 8 bases. Trimming removed 6 bases from V and 5 bases from J; junction bases left unmatched: 12. The CDR3 loop spans 15 amino acids. Per germline, CDR1 MGHRA and CDR2 YSYEKL. The CDR3, as DNA: TGCGCCAGCAGACAGGTCGGACAGGGAAGAAACGAGCAGTACTTC. Amino acid sequence: CASRQVGQGRNEQYF.

Many counts were recorded for this clonotype. The chain links TRBV7-2 to TRBJ1-6, with a weak D call TRBD1 (6 bases). The V gene lost 4 bases and the J gene lost 7 bases, with 17 bases spanning the gap. The V gene's germline CDR1 is SGHTA and CDR2 FQGNSA. The CDR3 length is 16 residues. The DNA for the CDR3 is TGTGCCAGCAGCTCACTCCCGGGACATGGAAATTCACCCCTCCACTTT. This codes for CASSSLPGHGNSPLHF.

This clonotype was recorded a few times. The chain employs TRBV7-9 and TRBJ2-1; D gene ambiguous. Trimming took off 5 bases at V and 7 bases at J, with 9 bases between the two ends. The CDR3 contains 12 residues. Germline-derived CDR1 and CDR2 are SEHNR and FQNEAQ (reference sequence). Here the CDR3 DNA reads TGTGCCAGCAGCCTACTCATAAATGAGCAGTTCTTC. This gives the protein CASSLLINEQFF.

The V call is TRBV18, the J call TRBJ2-6, with TRBD1 matching 8 bases. CDR1 and CDR2 (germline): KGHSH, LQKENI. V was pared by 3 bases and J by 0 bases, with 4 bases of the junction left unmatched. The CDR3 totals 17 residues. The CDR3 is CASSPGQASSGANVLTF. In nucleotides, the CDR3 is TGTGCCAGCTCACCGGGACAGGCAAGCTCTGGGGCCAACGTCCTGACTTTC.

This clonotype was seen repeatedly, ten times or more. The chain links TRBV12-3 or TRBV12-4 to TRBJ2-1; D gene uncertain. The CDR3 contains 14 residues. V lost 7 bases, J lost 8 bases, and 18 bases lay in between. CDR3 nucleotides: TGTGCCAGCAAAAATAGGAGCTCGCGGCATGAGCAGTTCTTC. Residues: CASKNRSSRHEQFF.

Of note for this clonotype: A clone one base away is much larger, so this may be a read error. The chain links TRBV7-8 to TRBJ1-1, with TRBD1 identical over 8 bases. V shed 5 bases, J shed 8 bases, and the junction held 7 bases outside the gene matches. Germline V gene lookup returns CDR1 SGHVS and CDR2 FQNEAQ. The CDR3 extends over 13 amino acids. This CDR3 is CASSLPQGGEAFF. The CDR3, as DNA: TGTGCCAGCAGCCTTCCACAGGGGGGGGAAGCTTTCTTT.

This clonotype was observed many times. This chain uses TRBV2 with TRBJ2-7; possibly TRBD2 for D (6 bases). Looked up from germline, CDR1 is SNHLY and CDR2 is FYNNEI. The CDR3 is made up of 13 amino acids. V shed 8 bases and J shed 0 bases, with 11 bases lying between them. This chain's CDR3 is CASRGLSSYEQYF. As DNA, the CDR3 is TGTGCCAGCCGGGGGTTGAGCTCCTACGAGCAGTACTTC.

The chain carries TRBV3-1 and TRBJ2-7; 8 positions agree with TRBD2. V dropped 3 bases and J dropped 6; count of bases not matched to a gene: 4. CDR1 is LGHDT, CDR2 YNNKEL, per germline (reference sequence). The CDR3 totals 13 residues. This chain's CDR3 is CASSQPGGSEQYF. As DNA, the CDR3 is TGTGCCAGCAGCCAGCCGGGGGGGAGCGAGCAGTACTTC.

Comments on this clonotype: Since a much larger clone is just one base distant, this may be a read error. No conserved phenylalanine or tryptophan is present at the end of the CDR3, so a read error is the likely explanation. The J gene is TRBJ1-1, the V gene TRBV2, with D maybe TRBD1 (5 bases). There are 13 residues in the CDR3. V dropped 5 bases and J dropped 0 bases, with 7 bases sitting between them. CDR1 and CDR2 (germline): SNHLY, FYNNEI. The CDR3, as DNA: TGTGCCAGCAGTAAGACAGTGAACACTGAAGCTTTCTCT. Translation: CASSKTVNTEAFS.

This clonotype was observed many times. The rearrangement links TRBV4-1 to TRBJ1-1; D remains unclear. The CDR3 runs to 17 residues. V was shortened by 0 bases and J by 5 bases, with 19 bases between the two germline ends. Germline values: CDR1 MGHRA, CDR2 YSYEKL. In DNA, the CDR3 is TGCGCCAGCAGCCAAGATCGACGCGCAGGCGGCGAAACTGAAGCTTTCTTT. Translated: CASSQDRRAGGETEAFF.

This clonotype appeared many times. The chain joins TRBV12-3 or TRBV12-4 to TRBJ1-1; D call uncertain. The CDR3 is made up of 12 amino acids. Trimming removed 8 bases from V and 3 bases from J, with 10 bases in between. The DNA for the CDR3 is TGTGCCAGCTCGTCACCCCACACTGAAGCTTTCTTT. Amino acid sequence: CASSSPHTEAFF.

The table lists this clonotype with many counts. The rearrangement links TRBV9 to TRBJ2-7; TRBD2 agrees at 11 bases. Germline CDR1 SGDLS, CDR2 YYNGEE. J lost 0 bases, V lost 4 bases, and 3 bases had no gene match. CDR3 length: 15 amino acids. The CDR3 DNA sequence: TGTGCCAGCAGCTTCGGGACTAGCGGCTCCTACGAGCAGTACTTC. This encodes CASSFGTSGSYEQYF.

A word on this clonotype: Relative to the germline gene, one junction end is altered; a read error may explain this. The V call is TRBV27, the J call TRBJ1-5; 7 bases fit TRBD1. This CDR3 has 15 amino acids. The germline V gene has CDR1 MNHEY and CDR2 SMNVEV (reference sequence). The CDR3 protein is CASSLTGVGNQPRRF. Here the CDR3 DNA reads TGTGCCAGCAGTTTAACAGGGGTGGGGAATCAGCCCCGGCGTTTT.

This sequence joins TRBV24-1 and TRBJ1-5; 11 nucleotides line up with TRBD1. Per germline, CDR1 KGHDR and CDR2 SFDVKD. There are 14 residues in the CDR3. The J segment lost 6 bases and the V segment lost 7 bases, leaving 4 bases of the junction unmatched. The CDR3 region is CATSGTGGVQPQHF. DNA for the CDR3: TGTGCCACCAGCGGGACAGGGGGGGTTCAGCCCCAGCATTTT.

Comments on this clonotype: A much bigger clone sits one base away, suggesting this may be a read error. The chain links TRBV2 to TRBJ2-2; TRBD1 matches at 7 bases. Trimming removed 10 bases from V and 4 bases from J; junction bases left unmatched: 9. Germline loops: CDR1 SNHLY, CDR2 FYNNEI. The CDR3 runs to 14 residues. The CDR3 bases are TGTGCCAACCGGGACAGCGAGAGCACCGGGGAGCTGTTTTTT. Amino acid sequence: CANRDSESTGELFF.

This sequence joins TRBV12-3 or TRBV12-4 and TRBJ1-3, with D possibly matching TRBD1 (5 bases). Deletions cut 3 bases from V and 1 base from J, with 13 bases between. The CDR3 has 16 residues. The CDR3 bases are TGTGCCAGCAGTTTGGCTACGGGGCCTTCTGGAAACACCATATATTTT. Protein product: CASSLATGPSGNTIYF.

This clonotype was detected many times. The V gene is TRBV5-1, the J gene TRBJ2-3; D may correspond to TRBD1 or TRBD2 (5 bases each). Germline V gene lookup returns CDR1 SGHRS and CDR2 YFSETQ. The CDR3 extends over 15 amino acids. V lost 0 bases and J 0 bases, leaving 8 bases between the germline ends. This CDR3 reads CASSLGDRSTDTQYF. CDR3 sequence (DNA): TGCGCCAGCAGCTTGGGGGACCGTAGCACAGATACGCAGTATTTT.

There are many counts of this clonotype. The V call is TRBV6-5, the J call TRBJ2-5, with D maybe TRBD2 (5 bases). Per the germline V gene, CDR1 is MNHEY and CDR2 is SVGAGI. The CDR3 extends over 17 amino acids. The germline V and J ends were trimmed by 0 bases and 2 bases, with 16 bases remaining between them. CDR3 protein: CASSYSAPWERQETQYF. In DNA form, the CDR3 reads TGTGCCAGCAGTTACTCCGCTCCCTGGGAGAGGCAAGAGACCCAGTACTTC.

This clonotype has a handful of counts. This chain uses TRBV6-2 or TRBV6-3 with TRBJ2-2; 7 nucleotides agree with TRBD2. The V gene end was trimmed by 5 bases and the J gene end by 1 base; junction bases not matched to a gene: 7. The CDR3 is 16 residues long. Germline assignment: CDR1 MNHEY and CDR2 SVGEGT. DNA for the CDR3: TGTGCCAGCAGTCCAGTTGCGGGGGTGAACACCGGGGAGCTGTTTTTT. Its protein is CASSPVAGVNTGELFF.